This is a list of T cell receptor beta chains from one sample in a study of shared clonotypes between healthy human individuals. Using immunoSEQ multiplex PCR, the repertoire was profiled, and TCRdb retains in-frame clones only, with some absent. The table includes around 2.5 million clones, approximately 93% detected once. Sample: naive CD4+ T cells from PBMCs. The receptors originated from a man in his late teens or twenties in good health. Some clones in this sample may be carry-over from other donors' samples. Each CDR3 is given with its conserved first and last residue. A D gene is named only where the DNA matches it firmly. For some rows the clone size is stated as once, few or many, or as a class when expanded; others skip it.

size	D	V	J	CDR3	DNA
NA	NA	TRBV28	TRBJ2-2	CASRTGENTGELFF	TGTGCCAGCCGAACGGGGGAGAACACCGGGGAGCTGTTTTTT
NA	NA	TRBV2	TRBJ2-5	CASGRVVETQYF	TGTGCCAGCGGCAGGGTGGTGGAGACCCAGTACTTC
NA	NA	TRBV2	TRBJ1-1	CASSQGGNTEAFF	TGTGCCAGCAGTCAAGGGGGGAACACTGAAGCTTTCTTT
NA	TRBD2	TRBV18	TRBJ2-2	CASSPTSGSVPGELFF	TGTGCCAGCTCACCTACTAGCGGAAGTGTTCCCGGGGAGCTGTTTTTT
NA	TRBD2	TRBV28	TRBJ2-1	CASSPASGRADEQFF	TGTGCCAGCAGCCCGGCTAGCGGGAGGGCCGATGAGCAGTTCTTC
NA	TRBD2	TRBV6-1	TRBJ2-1	CASSDLSGSSYNEQFF	TGTGCCAGCAGTGATCTGAGCGGGAGCTCCTACAATGAGCAGTTCTTC
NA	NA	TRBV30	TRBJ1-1	CAWSSFSGDTEAFF	TGTGCCTGGAGTTCGTTTTCGGGGGATACTGAAGCTTTCTTT
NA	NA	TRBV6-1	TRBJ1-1	CASNRFWGERTEAFF	TGTGCCAGCAATCGGTTCTGGGGGGAGCGGACTGAAGCTTTCTTT
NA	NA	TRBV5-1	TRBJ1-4	CASSTEQGIREKLFF	TGCGCCAGCAGCACCGAACAGGGAATTAGGGAAAAACTGTTTTTT
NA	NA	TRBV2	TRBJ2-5	CASRNTVRGGKRETQYF	TGTGCCAGCCGTAATACAGTGCGAGGCGGGAAGCGCGAGACCCAGTACTTC
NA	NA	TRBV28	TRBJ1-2	CASFSLNYGYTF	TGTGCCAGCTTTTCCTTAAACTATGGCTACACCTTC
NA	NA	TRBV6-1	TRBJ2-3	CASSEGTDTQYF	TGTGCCAGCAGTGAGGGAACAGATACGCAGTATTTT
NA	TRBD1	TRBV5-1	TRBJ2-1	CASSPGTDNEQFF	TGCGCCAGCAGTCCCGGGACAGACAATGAGCAGTTCTTC
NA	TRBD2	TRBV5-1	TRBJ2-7	CASNQGGLAGGSGDEQYF	TGCGCCAGCAACCAAGGGGGACTAGCGGGAGGTTCCGGAGACGAGCAGTACTTC
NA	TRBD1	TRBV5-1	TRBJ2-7	CASSLAGQVAYEQYF	TGCGCCAGCAGCTTGGCTGGACAGGTGGCCTACGAGCAGTACTTC
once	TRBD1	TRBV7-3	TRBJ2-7	CASVGQGSYEQYF	TGTGCCAGCGTGGGACAGGGATCCTACGAGCAGTACTTC
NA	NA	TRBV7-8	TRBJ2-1	CASSPELGGYDNEQFF	TGTGCCAGCAGCCCAGAGTTAGGGGGGTATGACAATGAGCAGTTCTTC
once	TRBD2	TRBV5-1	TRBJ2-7	CASSSAPGTSYEQYF	TGCGCCAGCAGCTCCGCCCCCGGGACTAGTTACGAGCAGTACTTC
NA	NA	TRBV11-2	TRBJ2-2	CASSSQLIQNTGELFF	TGTGCCAGCAGTTCCCAGCTCATCCAAAACACCGGGGAGCTGTTTTTT
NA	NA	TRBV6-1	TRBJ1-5	CASSPNTYSNQPQHF	TGTGCCAGCAGTCCGAACACATATAGCAATCAGCCCCAGCATTTT
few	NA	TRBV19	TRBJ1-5	CASNRMGHVFEQGGDQPQHF	TGTGCCAGTAATCGCATGGGCCATGTTTTCGAACAGGGAGGGGATCAGCCCCAGCATTTT
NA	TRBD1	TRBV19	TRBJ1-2	CASSTQGARYYGYTF	TGTGCCAGTAGTACCCAGGGGGCGCGTTACTATGGCTACACCTTC
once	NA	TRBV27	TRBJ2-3	CAFPEGSSTDTQYF	TGTGCTTTCCCGGAGGGGTCGAGCACAGATACGCAGTATTTT
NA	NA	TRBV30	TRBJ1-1	CAWRGQGWSTEAFF	TGTGCCTGGAGAGGTCAGGGCTGGAGCACTGAAGCTTTCTTT
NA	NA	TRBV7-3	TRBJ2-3	CASSSSSASSTDTQYF	TGTGCCAGCAGCTCGTCTAGCGCTTCTAGCACAGATACGCAGTATTTT
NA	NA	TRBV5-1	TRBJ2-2	CASSFGGPVTGELFF	TGCGCCAGCAGCTTCGGGGGTCCTGTCACCGGGGAGCTGTTTTTT
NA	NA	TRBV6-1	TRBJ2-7	CASSAGTRASYEQYF	TGTGCCAGCAGTGCCGGGACAAGGGCTTCCTACGAGCAGTACTTC
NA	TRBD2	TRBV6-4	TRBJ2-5	CASRRTAGGPPETQYF	TGTGCCAGCAGAAGAACAGCGGGAGGGCCGCCAGAGACCCAGTACTTC
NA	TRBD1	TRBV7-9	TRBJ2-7	CASSLVPPRRGNRYEQYF	TGTGCCAGCAGCTTAGTGCCCCCCCGCAGGGGGAACCGCTACGAGCAGTACTTC
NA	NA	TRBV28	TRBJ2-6	CASRSGANVLTF	TGTGCCAGCCGTAGTGGGGCCAACGTCCTGACTTTC
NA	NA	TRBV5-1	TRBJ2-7	CASSRNLVGDGYEQYF	TGCGCCAGCAGCCGAAACCTAGTGGGAGATGGCTACGAGCAGTACTTC
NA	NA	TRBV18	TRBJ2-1	CASSPLAGTYNEQFF	TGTGCCAGCTCACCCCTCGCGGGCACCTACAATGAGCAGTTCTTC
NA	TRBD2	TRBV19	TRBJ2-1	CATERGGYNEQFF	TGTGCCACCGAGCGGGGGGGGTACAATGAGCAGTTCTTC
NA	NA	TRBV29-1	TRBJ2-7	CSALSRLSYEQYF	TGCAGCGCTCTTAGCAGGCTCTCCTACGAGCAGTACTTC
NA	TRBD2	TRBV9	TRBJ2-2	CASSRTSGRRVNTGELFF	TGTGCCAGCAGCCGGACTAGCGGGAGGAGGGTTAACACCGGGGAGCTGTTTTTT
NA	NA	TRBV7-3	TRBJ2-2	CASSLLAPNTGELFF	TGTGCCAGCAGCCTCCTAGCACCGAACACCGGGGAGCTGTTTTTT
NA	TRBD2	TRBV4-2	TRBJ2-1	CASSSRESGRAWGQFF	TGTGCCAGCAGCTCTCGAGAGAGCGGGAGAGCGTGGGGGCAGTTCTTC